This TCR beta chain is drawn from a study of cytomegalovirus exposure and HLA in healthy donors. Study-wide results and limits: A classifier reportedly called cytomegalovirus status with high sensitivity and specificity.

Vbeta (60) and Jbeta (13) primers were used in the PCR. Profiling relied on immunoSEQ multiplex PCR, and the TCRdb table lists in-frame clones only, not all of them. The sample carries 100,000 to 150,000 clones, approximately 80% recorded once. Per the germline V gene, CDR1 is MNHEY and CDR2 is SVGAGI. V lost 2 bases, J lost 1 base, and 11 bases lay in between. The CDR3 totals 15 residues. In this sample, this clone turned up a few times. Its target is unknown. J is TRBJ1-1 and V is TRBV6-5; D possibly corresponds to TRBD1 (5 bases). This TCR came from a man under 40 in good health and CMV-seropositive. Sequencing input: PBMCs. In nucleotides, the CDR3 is TGTGCCAGCAGTTACAATCCTCAGGGGAACACTGAAGCTTTCTTT. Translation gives CASSYNPQGNTEAFF.